The present T cell receptor (beta chain) was sequenced within a study of T-cell memory formation after mild COVID-19. This clonotype has a handful of counts. Its antigen is unidentified. The CDR3 contains 13 residues. In germline, CDR1 is SGHVS, CDR2 FQNEAQ. Trimming took off 3 bases at V and 11 bases at J, with 11 bases between the two ends. Study-wide results and limits: In second-wave clones peaking day 37, SARS-CoV-2 specificity remained unconfirmed. From day 15 to 85, contracting clones were balanced between CD4 and CD8, whereas later expanders leaned toward CD4+.

TCRdb reprocessed the 5' RACE reads via MiXCR and lists one record per CDR3 protein. Of under 250,000 distinct CDR3 sequences listed, 10% are singletons. Sequencing used PBMCs or a T cell subset sorted from them (not recorded which). The sequence was obtained from a man between 18 and 29 years old who had mild COVID-19 (a few samples of this study predate the infection). Cell type and time point are not known. The chain has TRBV7-8 and TRBJ1-6; perhaps TRBD1 as D (5 bases). The chain's CDR3 is CASSLLGETPLHF. The DNA of the CDR3 is TGTGCCAGCAGCTTGTTGGGGGAGACACCCCTCCACTTT.